This T cell receptor beta chain was identified during a study of chemoradiotherapy in HPV16-positive cancers. In the study overall: Candidate HPV-specific clones and shared TCR motifs came from a couple of HPV16-positive patients. Study findings and constraints: During treatment, candidate HPV-specific clones and E7-related motifs expanded in tumor. In HPV16-positive patients, HPV-responsive T-cell expansion tracked better recurrence-free survival.

Losses at the gene ends were 3 bases for V and 5 bases for J; bases not matched to a gene: 2. Per the germline V gene, CDR1 is KGHSH and CDR2 is LQKENI. There are 14 residues in the CDR3. Repertoires were sampled repeatedly during chemoradiotherapy. The data were produced by immunoSEQ multiplex PCR, yet TCRdb's version contains in-frame clones alone and is incomplete. The table has about 15,000 clones, 55% to 75% seen once. There are a few counts of this clone. Its antigen is still unknown. Source: tumor tissue, taken from a patient who underwent chemoradiotherapy. The chain combines TRBV18 with TRBJ1-5; TRBD1 matches 9 bases. The source is a human donor with HPV-associated anogenital cancer. The CDR3, as DNA: TGTGCCAGCTCACCGACAGGGGGGGATCAGCCCCAGCATTTT. Its translation: CASSPTGGDQPQHF.